This TCR beta chain appears in the sequencing data of a study of response to subunit inactivated influenza vaccine listed by TCRdb under 2018. Context from the whole study: Deep quantitative T cell receptor repertoire profiling was used in the study to track responses to a trivalent subunit inactivated influenza vaccine. Results and caveats for the whole study, not just this receptor: The authors suggested that each seasonal influenza vaccination may recruit only a limited number of new T cells.

The V and J ends are trimmed by 0 bases and 13 bases, leaving 13 bases between them. From the cysteine through the phenylalanine, the CDR3 covers 13 amino acids. Left in the record is the CDR3 DNA by itself, 39 bases read in frame from the first base. The germline V gene provides CDR1 MGHRA and CDR2 YSYEKL. This clonotype turned up a few times. What antigen it recognizes has not been identified. No clone much larger than this one lies a single base away; base qualities are absent. The library was built by means of RT-PCR. The reads were generated on an Illumina HiSeq 2500. In-frame beta chains were kept once TCRdb had trimmed the public reads at Q25 with fastp and called clones with MiXCR. Rows are combined by CDR3 protein, so each entry shows the most common genes and DNA. In this sample the table shows about 500,000 distinct CDR3 sequences, about 7.2% of which occur a single time. The ten largest clones capture less than 15% of the sample.

Rearrangement joined TRBV4-1 to TRBJ2-1; TRBD2 is a weak D gene call, 5 bases matching. Source: PBMCs from blood, taken around 25 months after vaccination. The TCR sequence derives from a man aged 50 to 69 who received an inactivated influenza vaccine. Donor details come from another sample of the same person, matched by shared clones. The base sequence is TGCGCCAGCAGCCAAGACAATTCGAGGGCCCAGTTCTTC. It specifies CASSQDNSRAQFF.